What follows are 26 T cell receptor beta chains derived from one specimen sequenced in a study of T cells after yellow fever vaccination. TCRdb re-analysed the 5' RACE reads in MiXCR, keeping a single row per CDR3 protein. The table lists a few hundred thousand distinct CDR3 sequences, approximately 8% of them singletons. The sequencing here drew on PBMCs, taken more than 40 days after the first yellow fever vaccination. Every receptor here comes from a man aged 18 to 29 who received the YFV17D yellow fever vaccine.

This clonotype showed up many times. The V and J genes are TRBV7-2 and TRBJ2-2; D perhaps matches TRBD1 (6 bases). This CDR3 spans 14 amino acids. V was clipped by 4 bases and J by 5 bases, with 11 bases between them. Germline assignment: CDR1 SGHTA and CDR2 FQGNSA. CDR3 amino acids: CASSSGVLTGELFF. In nucleotides, the CDR3 is TGTGCCAGCAGCTCAGGGGTCTTGACCGGGGAGCTGTTTTTT.

V and J are TRBV7-9 and TRBJ1-1; D call uncertain. Germline-derived CDR1 and CDR2 are SEHNR and FQNEAQ (reference sequence). Deletions cut 11 bases from V and 2 bases from J, with 12 bases between. The CDR3 runs to 12 residues. CDR3 residues: CAGDRFNTEAFF. CDR3 nucleotides: TGTGCCGGGGATCGGTTTAACACTGAAGCTTTCTTT.

The rearrangement joins TRBV5-1 to TRBJ1-5; D is possibly TRBD1 (6 bases). The CDR3 loop spans 16 amino acids. Per germline, CDR1 SGHRS and CDR2 YFSETQ. V gave up 4 bases and J gave up 0 bases, with 14 bases separating them. CDR3: CASSPSPRGSNQPQHF. The DNA of the CDR3 is TGCGCCAGCAGCCCGAGCCCCAGGGGTAGCAATCAGCCCCAGCATTTT.

This clonotype has more than one count but fewer than ten. V gene TRBV20-1 combines with J gene TRBJ2-2; 8 nucleotides align to TRBD1. CDR1 and CDR2 from the germline V gene are DFQATT and SNEGSKA (reference sequence). The CDR3 length is 14 residues. The CDR3 protein is CSAPGTGNTGELFF. CDR3 DNA sequence: TGCAGCGCCCCCGGGACAGGGAACACCGGGGAGCTGTTTTTT.

This clonotype was counted many times. This chain connects TRBV29-1 to TRBJ2-3; D could derive from TRBD1 or TRBD2 (5 bases each). This CDR3 contains 12 residues. Germline V gene sequence: CDR1 SQVTM, CDR2 ANQGSEA. Trimming stripped 3 bases from V and 6 bases from J, with 10 bases between. CDR3 loop: CSVELGDDTQYF. CDR3 coding DNA: TGCAGCGTTGAGTTAGGGGACGATACGCAGTATTTT.

CDR3 coding DNA: TGCAGCGTTGAAGATAAGGACAGGGGAGCTTTCTTT. Its translation is CSVEDKDRGAFF. The chain carries TRBV29-1 and TRBJ1-1, with 9 positions matching TRBD1. The CDR3 has 12 amino acids. Losses at the gene ends were 0 bases for V and 10 bases for J; bases not matched to a gene: 3. CDR1 and CDR2 (germline): SQVTM, ANQGSEA.

The V call is TRBV6-5, the J call TRBJ2-3; D might be TRBD1 or TRBD2, each matching 5 bases. Trimming took 2 bases from V and 4 from J, leaving 10 bases between them. The CDR3 runs 14 residues. The germline V gene has CDR1 MNHEY and CDR2 SVGAGI. CDR3 residues: CASSYRDGADTQYF. The CDR3 DNA reads as TGTGCCAGCAGTTACCGGGACGGAGCAGATACGCAGTATTTT.

The sample holds many counts of this clonotype. V and J are TRBV12-3 or TRBV12-4 and TRBJ1-1; a weak D match, TRBD1 (6 bases). The CDR3 is 15 amino acids. With 4 bases removed from V and 1 base from J, the gap between germline ends came to 13 bases. The CDR3 DNA sequence: TGTGCCAGCAGTTCCCACAGGGCCACGAACACTGAAGCTTTCTTT. Translated, it gives CASSSHRATNTEAFF.

This clonotype was seen more than once but under ten times. V gene TRBV4-2 combines with J gene TRBJ1-1; 7 positions match TRBD1. In germline, CDR1 is LGHNA, CDR2 YNFKEQ. This CDR3 is built from 14 residues. J lost 4 bases, V lost 0 bases, and 2 bases had no gene match. The CDR3 here is CASSQDRGPTEAFF. Here the CDR3 DNA reads TGTGCCAGCAGCCAAGATAGGGGGCCCACTGAAGCTTTCTTT.

The V and J genes are TRBV18 and TRBJ2-3; D gene ambiguous. CDR3 length: 13 amino acids. V gave up 6 bases and J gave up 5 bases, with 12 bases separating them. CDR1 and CDR2 from the germline V gene are KGHSH and LQKENI. This chain's CDR3 is CASSRIGRDTQYF. CDR3 coding DNA: TGTGCCAGCTCGCGGATCGGGCGAGATACGCAGTATTTT. Based on the CDR3 plus reference TRBV18 and TRBJ2-3, the full variable domain is NAGVMQNPRHLVRRRGQEARLRCSPMKGHSHVYWYRQLPEEGLKFMVYLQKENIIDESGMPKERFSAEFPKEGPSILRIQQVVRGDSAAYFCASSRIGRDTQYFGPGTRLTVL.

This sequence joins TRBV20-1 and TRBJ2-2; TRBD1 matches at 9 bases. V gave up 0 bases and J gave up 9 bases; unmatched junction bases: 8. Germline values: CDR1 DFQATT, CDR2 SNEGSKA (reference sequence). CDR3 size: 15 residues. The CDR3 loop reads CSARDSTGGARELFF. The CDR3 DNA sequence: TGCAGTGCTAGAGACTCGACAGGGGGGGCCCGGGAGCTGTTTTTT.

This clonotype was observed a handful of times. V usage is TRBV6-1 and J usage is TRBJ1-1; no clear D. Per germline, CDR1 MNHNS and CDR2 SASEGT. Trimming left V 1 base short and J 4 bases short, with 10 bases between. The CDR3 totals 14 residues. DNA of the CDR3: TGTGCCAGCAGTGAAGGAGTTGTTGGCACTGAAGCTTTCTTT. Translated: CASSEGVVGTEAFF.

The sample holds many counts of this clonotype. The chain joins TRBV12-3 or TRBV12-4 to TRBJ2-7; the match to TRBD1 covers 9 bases. V dropped 4 bases and J dropped 5; count of bases not matched to a gene: 6. This CDR3 region has 14 residues. CDR3 nucleotide sequence: TGTGCCAGCAGTTCCGGGACAGGGTCGAACGAGCAGTACTTC. The encoded protein is CASSSGTGSNEQYF.

V gene TRBV21-1 combines with J gene TRBJ1-3. TRBV21-1 is a pseudogene. The CDR3 is 17 amino acids. DNA for the CDR3: TGTGCCAGCACCATGGACCACCCCGGGGAGGGGGGAAACACCATATATTTT. This encodes CASTMDHPGEGGNTIYF.

This clonotype was detected a few times. The gene calls are TRBV6-1 and TRBJ2-7; D may be TRBD2 (5 bases). Deletions cut 6 bases from V and 7 bases from J, with 31 bases between. This CDR3 is 18 amino acids long. Germline CDR1 is MNHNS and CDR2 is SASEGT. The CDR3 spells CASSANNSEARGRGEQYV. The CDR3 DNA follows: TGTGCCAGCAGCGCAAATAATAGCGAGGCGAGAGGAAGAGGGGAGCAGTACGTC.

The V and J genes are TRBV19 and TRBJ1-5; no clear D gene. The CDR3 totals 15 residues. Germline values: CDR1 LNHDA, CDR2 SQIVND (reference sequence). Trimming stripped 1 base from V and 0 bases from J, with 7 bases between. The CDR3 nucleotides read TGTGCCAGTAGTATAGTTGGGTATAGCAATCAGCCCCAGCATTTT. Translation: CASSIVGYSNQPQHF.

The V and J genes are TRBV12-3 or TRBV12-4 and TRBJ2-2; D gene uncertain. V lost 6 bases and J 7 bases, leaving 21 bases between the germline ends. CDR3 length equals 16 residues. The CDR3 spells CASSSAVRTGGGELFF. CDR3 nucleotide sequence: TGTGCCAGCAGCTCCGCCGTAAGGACCGGCGGCGGGGAGCTGTTTTTT.

This chain joins TRBV6-1 and TRBJ2-5; 8 bases agree with TRBD1. The germline V gene has CDR1 MNHNS and CDR2 SASEGT. The CDR3 is made up of 15 amino acids. V gave up 6 bases and J gave up 4 bases; unmatched junction bases: 10. CDR3 bases: TGTGCCAGCAGCCTTAACCAGGGGGCCGGAGAGACCCAGTACTTC. This encodes CASSLNQGAGETQYF.

The rearrangement links TRBV12-3 or TRBV12-4 to TRBJ1-5; D is perhaps TRBD1 (5 bases). The CDR3 consists of 16 residues. Trimming took 6 bases from V and 8 from J, leaving 23 bases between them. The CDR3 region is CASRIKRRGGSEPQHF. CDR3 DNA: TGTGCCAGCAGAATCAAACGGCGTGGGGGGTCGGAGCCCCAGCATTTT.

There are a few counts of this clonotype. The gene calls are TRBV7-9 and TRBJ2-1; a possible D gene is TRBD2 (6 bases). This CDR3 comprises 15 residues. Trimming removed 2 bases at V and 5 bases at J, with 13 bases between. Germline loops: CDR1 SEHNR, CDR2 FQNEAQ (reference sequence). The CDR3 region has the DNA TGTGCCAGCAGCTTAAGGTTGGGACTCAACAATGAGCAGTTCTTC. This translates into CASSLRLGLNNEQFF. The variable domain in full, completed from reference TRBV7-9 and TRBJ2-1, reads DTGVSQNPRHKITKRGQNVTFRCDPISEHNRLYWYRQTLGQGPEFLTYFQNEAQLEKSRLLSDRFSAERPKGSFSTLEIQRTEQGDSAMYLCASSLRLGLNNEQFFGPGTRLTVL.

The chain combines TRBV9 with TRBJ2-3; TRBD2 is a possible D gene (6 bases). The V and J ends lost 3 bases and 3 bases respectively, with 11 bases between them. The CDR3 has 14 residues. Germline values: CDR1 SGDLS, CDR2 YYNGEE. The CDR3 loop reads CASSAPTSTDTQYF. CDR3 nucleotides: TGTGCCAGCAGCGCTCCGACTAGTACAGATACGCAGTATTTT.

This clonotype was recorded a few times. This chain connects TRBV13 to TRBJ1-5, with D possibly being TRBD1 (5 bases). Deletions cut 0 bases from V and 6 bases from J, with 9 bases between. The germline V gene has CDR1 PRHDT and CDR2 FYEKMQ (reference sequence). The CDR3 is made up of 14 amino acids. The CDR3 bases are TGTGCCAGCAGCTTAGGGGGGGAGGGTCAGCCCCAGCATTTT. Translated: CASSLGGEGQPQHF.

This clonotype has only a few counts. The V gene is TRBV29-1, the J gene TRBJ2-7; TRBD1 matches 8 bases. V lost 5 bases to trimming and J lost 6 bases; unmatched junction nucleotides: 12. The CDR3 spans 14 residues. Germline V gene data show CDR1 as SQVTM and CDR2 as ANQGSEA. The CDR3, as DNA: TGCAGCGTTAAACCGAGACAGGGGTTTGGCGAGCAGTACTTC. It codes for CSVKPRQGFGEQYF.

The chain couples TRBV12-5 to TRBJ2-5; 8 bases line up with TRBD2. This CDR3 has 14 amino acids. CDR1 is LGHNT, CDR2 FRNRAP, per germline. Trimming removed 5 bases from V and 6 bases from J; junction bases left unmatched: 8. In DNA form, the CDR3 reads TGTGCTAGTGGTCCCGCGGGGGGCGGGAAGACCCAGTACTTC. This codes for CASGPAGGGKTQYF.

The chain employs TRBV30 and TRBJ2-3; tentative D call: TRBD1 (6 bases). This CDR3 has 13 amino acids. V lost 0 bases, J lost 9 bases, and 13 bases lay in between. Germline values: CDR1 GTSNPN, CDR2 SVGIG (reference sequence). The CDR3 DNA reads TGTGCCTGGAGTGTACAGGGTCAGACCACGCAGTATTTT. Residues: CAWSVQGQTTQYF.

This clonotype was seen ten or more times. Written as DNA, the CDR3 is TGCGCCAGCAGCTTGATCGGGGGGGCTAGCTCCTACAATGAGCAGTTCTTC. Translated: CASSLIGGASSYNEQFF. This chain links TRBV5-1 with TRBJ2-1; 8 positions agree with TRBD2. Germline values: CDR1 SGHRS, CDR2 YFSETQ. The CDR3 has 17 residues. With 1 base clipped from V and 0 bases from J, the junction kept 6 bases outside the gene matches.